The 8 T cell receptor beta chains given below trace back to one sample, sequenced in a study of T cells after yellow fever vaccination. TCRdb reprocessed the 5' RACE reads with MiXCR, giving one entry per CDR3 protein. In the table there are hundreds of thousands of distinct CDR3 sequences, 18% of which are singletons. The specimen comprised PBMCs, sampled before the yellow fever booster vaccination. The source of these receptors is a man younger than 35 who received the YFV17D yellow fever vaccine.

V usage is TRBV12-3 or TRBV12-4 and J usage is TRBJ1-1; TRBD1 aligns across 8 bases. The CDR3 is 15 residues long. With V trimmed by 3 bases and J by 1 base, 4 bases remained unmatched. The DNA of the CDR3 is TGTGCCAGCAGTTTGCGTACAGGGGGGAACACTGAAGCTTTCTTT. Protein sequence: CASSLRTGGNTEAFF.

This chain joins TRBV11-2 and TRBJ2-1; D is possibly TRBD2 (5 bases). Germline V gives CDR1 SGHAT, CDR2 FQNNGV. The CDR3 runs to 14 residues. V shed 5 bases and J shed 10 bases, with 18 bases lying between them. The CDR3 reads CASSPVGETGEQFF. The CDR3 DNA is TGTGCCAGCAGCCCGGTTGGGGAGACGGGCGAGCAGTTCTTC.

This sequence joins TRBV30 and TRBJ2-1; TRBD1 might be the D (6 bases). Germline CDR1 reads GTSNPN; CDR2 reads SVGIG (reference sequence). The CDR3 runs 15 residues. V gave up 2 bases and J gave up 2 bases, with 13 bases separating them. In DNA form, the CDR3 reads TGTGCCTGGAGTAGAGGGGGACCTACCTACAATGAGCAGTTCTTC. It specifies CAWSRGGPTYNEQFF.

The rearrangement joins TRBV6-6 to TRBJ1-5, with D perhaps matching TRBD1 (6 bases). This CDR3 has 11 residues. Trimming took 7 bases from V and 9 from J, leaving 10 bases between them. Germline CDR1 reads MNHNY; CDR2 reads SVGAGI (reference sequence). CDR3 amino acids: CASTEGGPQHF. DNA of the CDR3: TGTGCCAGCACGGAGGGGGGGCCCCAGCATTTT.

This clonotype was observed a few times. This chain joins TRBV9 and TRBJ2-6; TRBD1 matches at 8 bases. The CDR3 contains 16 residues. J was trimmed by 8 bases and V by 0 bases; bases with no gene match: 7. The germline CDR1 and CDR2 sequences are SGDLS and YYNGEE. The CDR3 loop is CASSVEGQGAPNVLTF. The CDR3 bases are TGTGCCAGCAGCGTAGAGGGTCAGGGGGCTCCCAACGTCCTGACTTTC.

In its sample, this clonotype was seen many times. The J gene is TRBJ2-1, the V gene TRBV6-2 or TRBV6-3, with D maybe TRBD2 (6 bases). From germline, CDR1 is MNHEY and CDR2 SVGEGT. V shed 8 bases and J shed 0 bases, with 11 bases lying between them. This CDR3 is 14 amino acids long. For the CDR3, the DNA is TGTGCCAGCGGACTATCCATCTCCTACAATGAGCAGTTCTTC. Protein product: CASGLSISYNEQFF.

A single count supports this clonotype. V gene TRBV27 combines with J gene TRBJ2-1; 10 bases align to TRBD2. V gave up 5 bases and J gave up 4 bases; unmatched junction bases: 11. The CDR3 extends over 17 amino acids. Looked up from germline, CDR1 is MNHEY and CDR2 is SMNVEV (reference sequence). CDR3 in DNA: TGTGCCAGCAGTCCCTACCCTAGCGGGGGCCAGTACAATGAGCAGTTCTTC. It translates to CASSPYPSGGQYNEQFF.

This clonotype was observed a few times. The chain is built from TRBV20-1 and TRBJ2-2; 10 nucleotides agree with TRBD1. The length of the CDR3 is 17 residues. The germline V gene has CDR1 DFQATT and CDR2 SNEGSKA (reference sequence). The V gene end was trimmed by 0 bases and the J gene end by 5 bases; junction bases not matched to a gene: 9. The CDR3 sequence is CSARDPRTGGFTGELFF. The CDR3 bases are TGCAGTGCTAGAGACCCGAGGACAGGGGGTTTTACCGGGGAGCTGTTTTTT.